One sample yielded the 24 T cell receptor beta chains listed below, sequenced in a study of T cell repertoires in cytomegalovirus infection. TCRdb passed the reads through MiXCR, listing each CDR3 protein once. Seen here are 250,000 to 350,000 distinct CDR3 sequences, about 26% observed once, and the top ten hold about 15%. What was sequenced was PBMCs. The receptors here all came from a human donor in good health (CMV status not recorded). Some clones in this sample may be carry-over from other donors' samples.

V is TRBV7-2 and J is TRBJ2-7; weak D call: TRBD2 (7 bases). The CDR3 covers 14 residues. Per the germline V gene, CDR1 is SGHTA and CDR2 is FQGNSA. V was clipped by 2 bases and J by 2 bases, with 10 bases between them. CDR3 DNA sequence: TGTGCCAGCAGCTTACGGGGGGCGACCTACGAGCAGTACTTC. This gives the protein CASSLRGATYEQYF.

This clonotype was found a few times. V gene TRBV24-1 combines with J gene TRBJ2-3; 9 bases map to TRBD2. This CDR3 has 15 amino acids. J gave up 2 bases and V 4 bases, and 3 bases lay outside the gene matches. Germline assignment: CDR1 KGHDR and CDR2 SFDVKD. CDR3 bases: TGTGCCACCAGTGAGTTAGCGGGAGACACAGATACGCAGTATTTT. This encodes CATSELAGDTDTQYF.

The rearrangement joins TRBV28 to TRBJ2-7; the match to TRBD2 covers 12 bases. From germline, CDR1 is MDHEN and CDR2 SYDVKM. After removal of 6 bases from V and 1 base from J, the junction contained 4 bases not matched to a gene. The CDR3 length is 15 residues. The CDR3 DNA is TGTGCCAGCAGGCCCACTAGCGGGGGGTCCTACGAGCAGTACTTC. Translation gives CASRPTSGGSYEQYF. Full variable domain (outside the CDR3, taken from reference TRBV28 and TRBJ2-7): DVKVTQSSRYLVKRTGEKVFLECVQDMDHENMFWYRQDPGLGLRLIYFSYDVKMKEKGDIPEGYSVSREKKERFSLILESASTNQTSMYLCASRPTSGGSYEQYFGPGTRLTVT.

In this sample, this clonotype turned up a few times. This chain links TRBV28 with TRBJ1-2, with 10 bases identical to TRBD1. Germline V lookup: CDR1 MDHEN, CDR2 SYDVKM. This CDR3 contains 18 residues. With 7 bases clipped from V and 4 bases from J, the junction kept 18 bases outside the gene matches. As DNA, the CDR3 is TGTGCCAGCACCCTCCGGGACAGGGGCCCCAAATCACGCTATGGCTACACCTTC. Translated, it gives CASTLRDRGPKSRYGYTF.

This clonotype turned up a few times. The V gene is TRBV20-1, the J gene TRBJ2-3; no firm D call. Germline V gene lookup returns CDR1 DFQATT and CDR2 SNEGSKA (reference sequence). V shed 3 bases and J shed 5 bases, with 12 bases lying between them. The CDR3 extends over 13 amino acids. CDR3 coding DNA: TGCAGTGCTAGCCTGAGGAAGGAAGATACGCAGTATTTT. This translates into CSASLRKEDTQYF.

The chain carries TRBV6-4 and TRBJ2-6; 10 bases match TRBD1. The V and J ends lost 7 bases and 1 base, in that order; junction bases with no gene match: 4. The CDR3 covers 16 residues. Germline values: CDR1 MRHNA, CDR2 SNTAGT. CDR3 nucleotides: TGTGCCAGCAATCCGGGACAGGGGTCTGGGGCCAACGTCCTGACTTTC. This translates into CASNPGQGSGANVLTF.

The rearrangement joins TRBV28 to TRBJ2-7; D is undetermined. Germline assignment: CDR1 MDHEN and CDR2 SYDVKM. V lost 2 bases and J lost 8, with 19 bases in between. This CDR3 contains 15 residues. CDR3 nucleotide sequence: TGTGCCAGCAGTTTAATCGCCGGATCCTCAGGAAAGCAGTACTTC. Translation: CASSLIAGSSGKQYF. Variable domain in full (rest from reference TRBV28 and TRBJ2-7): DVKVTQSSRYLVKRTGEKVFLECVQDMDHENMFWYRQDPGLGLRLIYFSYDVKMKEKGDIPEGYSVSREKKERFSLILESASTNQTSMYLCASSLIAGSSGKQYFGPGTRLTVT.

In its sample, this clonotype was seen many times. This chain connects TRBV7-9 to TRBJ1-2; 10 bases line up with TRBD1. J gave up 8 bases and V 5 bases, and 8 bases lay outside the gene matches. Germline CDR1 is SEHNR and CDR2 is FQNEAQ (reference sequence). The CDR3 loop spans 14 amino acids. CDR3 protein: CASSPRWTGGGYTF. Written as DNA, the CDR3 is TGTGCCAGCAGCCCCCGATGGACAGGGGGAGGCTACACCTTC.

The chain couples TRBV28 to TRBJ1-4; D remains unclear. Looked up from germline, CDR1 is MDHEN and CDR2 is SYDVKM. The CDR3 extends over 16 amino acids. The germline V and J ends were trimmed by 4 bases and 2 bases, with 14 bases remaining between them. This CDR3 reads CASSSDRAATNEKLFF. The CDR3 bases are TGTGCCAGCAGTTCAGATCGGGCTGCGACTAATGAAAAACTGTTTTTT.

The chain couples TRBV7-2 to TRBJ1-2; 12 bases match TRBD1. This CDR3 is built from 15 residues. Looked up from germline, CDR1 is SGHTA and CDR2 is FQGNSA. V lost 1 base and J lost 7; bases outside the gene matches: 4. The CDR3 bases are TGTGCCAGCAGCTTAGAGGGACAGGGGGCGTCTGGCTACACCTTC. Translation: CASSLEGQGASGYTF.

This clonotype was counted a few times. This chain uses TRBV28 with TRBJ1-4; D perhaps matches TRBD1 (5 bases). Germline V gives CDR1 MDHEN, CDR2 SYDVKM. The CDR3 sequence is 17 residues long. Trimming took 7 bases from V and 5 from J, leaving 23 bases between them. CDR3 region: CASNERGLQETNEKLFF. In nucleotides, the CDR3 is TGTGCCAGCAACGAACGGGGCCTACAGGAGACAAATGAAAAACTGTTTTTT.

This clonotype was detected ten times or more. V and J are TRBV7-8 and TRBJ1-1; perhaps TRBD1 as D (5 bases). Germline values: CDR1 SGHVS, CDR2 FQNEAQ. The CDR3 covers 13 residues. V gave up 4 bases and J gave up 6 bases, with 12 bases separating them. In nucleotides, the CDR3 is TGTGCCAGCAGCTCTGGGACGTTATCTGAAGCTTTCTTT. The encoded protein is CASSSGTLSEAFF.

This clonotype was recorded a few times. V usage is TRBV7-2 and J usage is TRBJ1-1; TRBD1 aligns across 10 bases. There are 15 residues in the CDR3. Germline V gene lookup returns CDR1 SGHTA and CDR2 FQGNSA. V lost 4 bases and J lost 5; bases outside the gene matches: 7. CDR3 loop: CASSSRQGAMTEAFF. The CDR3 DNA reads as TGTGCCAGCAGCTCTCGACAGGGGGCAATGACTGAAGCTTTCTTT.

The chain couples TRBV28 to TRBJ1-4, with a tentative D call TRBD1 (5 bases). Germline V CDR1 and CDR2: MDHEN, SYDVKM. This CDR3 is 14 amino acids long. The V end was cut by 5 bases, the J end by 6 bases, with 13 bases between. The CDR3 DNA reads TGTGCCAGCAGTGGCGGGGGATCGGATGAAAAACTGTTTTTT. Encoded protein: CASSGGGSDEKLFF. Looking up the rest from reference TRBV28 and TRBJ1-4 gives the full variable domain: DVKVTQSSRYLVKRTGEKVFLECVQDMDHENMFWYRQDPGLGLRLIYFSYDVKMKEKGDIPEGYSVSREKKERFSLILESASTNQTSMYLCASSGGGSDEKLFFGSGTQLSVL.

V usage is TRBV5-5 and J usage is TRBJ1-2, with 9 bases that match TRBD1. The germline gives CDR1 SGHKS, CDR2 YYEKEE (reference sequence). Trimming at V came to 3 bases and at J to 6 bases, leaving 9 bases not matched to a gene. The CDR3 contains 15 residues. The CDR3 bases are TGTGCCAGCAGCTCGACTTTGGGACAGGGCCATGGCTACACCTTC. Protein product: CASSSTLGQGHGYTF.

The chain combines TRBV20-1 with TRBJ1-2, with a possible D match to TRBD1 (5 bases). This CDR3 is built from 14 residues. Germline CDR1 DFQATT, CDR2 SNEGSKA (reference sequence). V lost 0 bases and J lost 4, with 12 bases in between. The CDR3 here is CSARDQGTFYGYTF. The CDR3 nucleotides are TGCAGTGCTAGAGATCAAGGGACCTTCTATGGCTACACCTTC.

In its sample, this clonotype was seen many times. The chain combines TRBV7-2 with TRBJ1-6; 9 bases align to TRBD1. V trimming: 5 bases; J trimming: 11 bases; junction bases outside the gene matches: 10. The CDR3 runs to 15 residues. Germline V gene lookup returns CDR1 SGHTA and CDR2 FQGNSA. CDR3 sequence (DNA): TGTGCCAGCAGCAGAGAGGGACAGGGTCTTGCACCCCTCCACTTT. Amino acids: CASSREGQGLAPLHF.

The chain is built from TRBV28 and TRBJ2-1; D might be TRBD1 (7 bases). This CDR3 spans 15 amino acids. The germline V gene encodes CDR1 MDHEN and CDR2 SYDVKM. Trimming stripped 2 bases from V and 7 bases from J, with 15 bases between. The CDR3 loop reads CASSLAPSGGNEQFF. The CDR3 DNA reads as TGTGCCAGCAGTTTAGCCCCATCAGGGGGGAATGAGCAGTTCTTC.

This clonotype was seen only a few times. The chain recombines TRBV3-1 with TRBJ2-2; 10 nucleotides line up with TRBD2. The CDR3 covers 16 residues. With V trimmed by 0 bases and J by 9 bases, 7 bases remained unmatched. Germline-derived CDR1 and CDR2 are LGHDT and YNNKEL (reference sequence). Written as DNA, the CDR3 is TGTGCCAGCAGCCAAGATCTAGCGGGAGTACTCAGGGAGCTGTTTTTT. Its translation: CASSQDLAGVLRELFF.

This clonotype was observed at least ten times. The chain uses TRBV11-2 and TRBJ2-3; D gene unclear. Germline CDR1 SGHAT, CDR2 FQNNGV. The CDR3 contains 13 residues. V was pared by 5 bases and J by 3 bases, with 9 bases between. The CDR3 here is CASSPLPTDTQYF. CDR3 sequence (DNA): TGTGCCAGCAGCCCCTTGCCGACAGATACGCAGTATTTT.

This chain links TRBV7-8 with TRBJ2-5; tentative D call: TRBD1 (6 bases). Germline V gene data show CDR1 as SGHVS and CDR2 as FQNEAQ. Trimming removed 5 bases at V and 7 bases at J, with 11 bases between. The CDR3 extends over 12 amino acids. CDR3 protein: CASSQDSSTQYF. The DNA of the CDR3 is TGTGCCAGCAGCCAGGACAGTTCGACCCAGTACTTC.

The V and J genes are TRBV5-5 and TRBJ1-6; D is ambiguous. The CDR3 has 15 residues. The germline V gene encodes CDR1 SGHKS and CDR2 YYEKEE (reference sequence). Deletions cut 3 bases from V and 2 bases from J, with 9 bases between. CDR3 sequence (DNA): TGTGCCAGCAGCTCGCCGGGCACCTATAATTCACCCCTCCACTTT. It is translated as CASSSPGTYNSPLHF.

This clonotype was detected only a few times. The rearrangement joins TRBV29-1 to TRBJ2-5, with D perhaps being TRBD1 or TRBD2 (5 bases each). The CDR3 extends over 12 amino acids. With 7 bases removed from V and 5 bases from J, the gap between germline ends came to 14 bases. Germline CDR1 is SQVTM and CDR2 is ANQGSEA. For the CDR3, the DNA is TGCAGCGCCGCTGAGGGGTTTGAGACCCAGTACTTC. Residues: CSAAEGFETQYF.

The chain has TRBV12-3 or TRBV12-4 and TRBJ2-1; D gene ambiguous. CDR3 size: 15 residues. Trimming removed 6 bases at V and 5 bases at J, with 17 bases between. CDR3 bases: TGTGCCAGCAGACCAACCCCTGGTCCGGACAATGAGCAGTTCTTC. It yields the protein CASRPTPGPDNEQFF.